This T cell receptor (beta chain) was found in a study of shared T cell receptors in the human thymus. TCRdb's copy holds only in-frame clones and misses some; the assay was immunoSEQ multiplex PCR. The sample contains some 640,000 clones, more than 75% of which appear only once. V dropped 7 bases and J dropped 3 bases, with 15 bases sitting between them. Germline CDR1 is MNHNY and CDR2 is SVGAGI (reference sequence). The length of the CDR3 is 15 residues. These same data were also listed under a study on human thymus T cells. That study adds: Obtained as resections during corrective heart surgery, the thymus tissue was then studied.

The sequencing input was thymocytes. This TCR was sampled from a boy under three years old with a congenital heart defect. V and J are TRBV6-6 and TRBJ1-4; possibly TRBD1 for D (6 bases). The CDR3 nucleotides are TGTGCCAGCACGGCGTCGACAGGAGCTAATGAAAAACTGTTTTTT. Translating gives CASTASTGANEKLFF.